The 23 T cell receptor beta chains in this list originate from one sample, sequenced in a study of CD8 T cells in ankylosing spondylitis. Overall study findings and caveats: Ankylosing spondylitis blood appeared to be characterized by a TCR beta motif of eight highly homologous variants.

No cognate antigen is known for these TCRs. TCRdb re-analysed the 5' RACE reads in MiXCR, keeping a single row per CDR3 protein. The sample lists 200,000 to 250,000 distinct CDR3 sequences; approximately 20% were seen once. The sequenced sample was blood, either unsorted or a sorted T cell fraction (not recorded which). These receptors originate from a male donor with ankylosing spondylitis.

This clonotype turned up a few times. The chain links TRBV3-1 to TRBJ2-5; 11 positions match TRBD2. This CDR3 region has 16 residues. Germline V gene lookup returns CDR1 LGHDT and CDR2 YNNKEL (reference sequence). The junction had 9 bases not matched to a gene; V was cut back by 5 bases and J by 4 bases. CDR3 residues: CASSSQTSGTGETQYF. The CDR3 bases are TGTGCCAGCAGCTCCCAGACTAGCGGGACGGGAGAGACCCAGTACTTC.

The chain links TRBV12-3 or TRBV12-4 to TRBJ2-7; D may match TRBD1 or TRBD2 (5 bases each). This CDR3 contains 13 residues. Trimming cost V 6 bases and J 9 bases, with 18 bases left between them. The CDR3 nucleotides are TGTGCCAGCAGGAAAGCAGAGGGGATTCGGCAGTACTTC. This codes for CASRKAEGIRQYF.

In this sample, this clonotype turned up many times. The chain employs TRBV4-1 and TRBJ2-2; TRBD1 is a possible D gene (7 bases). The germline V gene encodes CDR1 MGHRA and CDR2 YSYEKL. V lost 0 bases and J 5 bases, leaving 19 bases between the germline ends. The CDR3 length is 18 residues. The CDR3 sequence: CASSQDRAAGGKTGELFF. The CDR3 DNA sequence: TGCGCCAGCAGCCAAGATCGGGCGGCAGGGGGGAAAACCGGGGAGCTGTTTTTT.

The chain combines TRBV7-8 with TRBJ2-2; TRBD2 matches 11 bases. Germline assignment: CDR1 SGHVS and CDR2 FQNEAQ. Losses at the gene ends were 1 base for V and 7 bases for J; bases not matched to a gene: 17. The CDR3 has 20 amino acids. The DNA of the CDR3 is TGTGCCAGCAGCTTAGTCCCCCCGGCTAGCGGGGGGAGGGCAAACGGGGAGCTGTTTTTT. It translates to CASSLVPPASGGRANGELFF.

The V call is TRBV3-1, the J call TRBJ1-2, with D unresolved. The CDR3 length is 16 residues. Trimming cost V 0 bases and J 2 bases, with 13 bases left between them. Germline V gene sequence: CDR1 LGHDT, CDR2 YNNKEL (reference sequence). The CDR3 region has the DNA TGTGCCAGCAGCCAAGATCCCTTCACACTGAACTATGGCTACACCTTC. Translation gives CASSQDPFTLNYGYTF.

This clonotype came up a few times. The CDR3 coding sequence is TGTGCCAGCAAGGAGTCGGGAGGGGTTGAAAAGTTCTTC. Amino acid sequence: CASKESGGVEKFF. The genes are TRBV25-1 and TRBJ2-1; 8 bases are a match to TRBD2. Germline CDR1 reads MGHDK; CDR2 reads SYGVNS. After removal of 7 bases from V and 14 bases from J, the junction contained 13 bases not matched to a gene. This CDR3 is 13 amino acids long.

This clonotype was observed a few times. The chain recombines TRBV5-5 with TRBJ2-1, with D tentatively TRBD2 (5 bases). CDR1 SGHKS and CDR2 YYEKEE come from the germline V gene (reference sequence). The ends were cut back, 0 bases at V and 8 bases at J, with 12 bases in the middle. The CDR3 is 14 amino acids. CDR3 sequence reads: CASSLGQSSYEQFF. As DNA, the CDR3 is TGTGCCAGCAGCTTGGGGCAGTCTAGCTATGAGCAGTTCTTC.

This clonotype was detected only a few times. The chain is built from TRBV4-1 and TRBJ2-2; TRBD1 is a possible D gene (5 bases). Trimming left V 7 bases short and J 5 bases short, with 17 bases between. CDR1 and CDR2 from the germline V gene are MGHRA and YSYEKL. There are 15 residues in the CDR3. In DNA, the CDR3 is TGCGCCAGCACCCCCACTCAGGGTGGAACCGGGGAGCTGTTTTTT. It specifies CASTPTQGGTGELFF.

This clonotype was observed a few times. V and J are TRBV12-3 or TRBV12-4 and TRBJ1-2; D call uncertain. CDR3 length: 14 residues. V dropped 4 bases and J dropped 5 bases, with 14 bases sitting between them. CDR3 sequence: CASSSLAIGYGYTF. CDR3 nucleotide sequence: TGTGCCAGCAGTTCGTTGGCCATCGGGTATGGCTACACCTTC.

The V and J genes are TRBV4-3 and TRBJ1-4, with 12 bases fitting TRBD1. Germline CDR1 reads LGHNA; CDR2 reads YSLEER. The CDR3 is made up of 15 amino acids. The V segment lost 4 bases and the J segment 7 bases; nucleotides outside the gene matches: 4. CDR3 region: CASSPGTGGFEKLFF. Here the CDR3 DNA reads TGCGCCAGCAGCCCCGGGACAGGGGGCTTTGAAAAACTGTTTTTT.

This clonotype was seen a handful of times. The CDR3: CASSYDGPNSPLHF. CDR3 nucleotide sequence: TGTGCCAGCAGCTACGACGGACCCAATTCACCCCTCCACTTT. The chain has TRBV7-3 and TRBJ1-6, with D unclear. V gave up 4 bases and J gave up 7 bases, with 11 bases separating them. The germline gives CDR1 SGHTA, CDR2 FQGTGA. This CDR3 has 14 amino acids.

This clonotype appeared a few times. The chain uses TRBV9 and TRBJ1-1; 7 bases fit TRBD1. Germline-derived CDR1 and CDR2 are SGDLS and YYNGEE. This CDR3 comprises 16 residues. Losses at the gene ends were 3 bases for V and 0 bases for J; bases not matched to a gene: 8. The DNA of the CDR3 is TGTGCCAGCAGCGCCACAGGGGCCTCTATGAACACTGAAGCTTTCTTT. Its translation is CASSATGASMNTEAFF.

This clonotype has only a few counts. DNA of the CDR3: TGCGCCAGCAGCCAAGATTTGGGGTTCAATCAGCCCCAGCATTTT. Its protein product is CASSQDLGFNQPQHF. The chain carries TRBV4-3 and TRBJ1-5; D is unresolved. With 0 bases removed from V and 3 bases from J, the gap between germline ends came to 9 bases. The germline gives CDR1 LGHNA, CDR2 YSLEER. The CDR3 runs 15 residues.

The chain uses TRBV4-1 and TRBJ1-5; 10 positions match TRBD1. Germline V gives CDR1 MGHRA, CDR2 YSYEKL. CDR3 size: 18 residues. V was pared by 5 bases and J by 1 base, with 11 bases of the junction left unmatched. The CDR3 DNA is TGCGCCAGCAGCTTTCGGGACAGGGGACCTATGAGCAATCAGCCCCAGCATTTT. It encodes CASSFRDRGPMSNQPQHF.

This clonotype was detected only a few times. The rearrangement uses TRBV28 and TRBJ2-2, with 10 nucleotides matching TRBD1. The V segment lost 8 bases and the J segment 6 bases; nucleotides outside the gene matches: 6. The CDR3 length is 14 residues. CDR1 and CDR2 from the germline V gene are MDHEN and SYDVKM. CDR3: CASERTGGAGELFF. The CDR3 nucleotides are TGTGCCAGCGAGAGGACAGGGGGGGCCGGGGAGCTGTTTTTT.

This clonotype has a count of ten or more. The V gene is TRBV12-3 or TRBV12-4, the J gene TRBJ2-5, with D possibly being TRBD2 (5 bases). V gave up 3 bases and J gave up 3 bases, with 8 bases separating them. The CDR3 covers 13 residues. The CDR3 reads CASSFPGEETQYF. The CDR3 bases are TGTGCCAGCAGTTTCCCCGGGGAAGAGACCCAGTACTTC.

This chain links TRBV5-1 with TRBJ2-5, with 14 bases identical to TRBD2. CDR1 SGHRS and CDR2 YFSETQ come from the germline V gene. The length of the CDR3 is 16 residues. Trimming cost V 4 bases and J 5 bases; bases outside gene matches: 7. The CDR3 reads CASSLGLAGARETQYF. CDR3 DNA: TGCGCCAGCAGCCTGGGACTAGCGGGGGCCAGGGAGACCCAGTACTTC.

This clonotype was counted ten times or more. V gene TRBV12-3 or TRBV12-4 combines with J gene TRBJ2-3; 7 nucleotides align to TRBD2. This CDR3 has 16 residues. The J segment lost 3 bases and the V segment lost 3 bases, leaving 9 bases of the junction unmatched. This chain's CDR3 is CASSLRASGLTDTQYF. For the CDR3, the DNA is TGTGCCAGCAGTTTGCGGGCTAGCGGACTTACAGATACGCAGTATTTT.

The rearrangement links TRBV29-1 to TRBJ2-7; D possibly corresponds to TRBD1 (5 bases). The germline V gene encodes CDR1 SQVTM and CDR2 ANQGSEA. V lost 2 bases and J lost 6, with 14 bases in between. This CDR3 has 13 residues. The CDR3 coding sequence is TGCAGCGTTGAAATCTTGACAGATCCCGAGCAGTACTTC. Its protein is CSVEILTDPEQYF.

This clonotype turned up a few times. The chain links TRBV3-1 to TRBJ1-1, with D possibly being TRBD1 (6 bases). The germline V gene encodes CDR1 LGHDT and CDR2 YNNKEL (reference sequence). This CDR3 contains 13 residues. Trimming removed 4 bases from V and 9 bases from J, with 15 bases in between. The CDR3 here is CASSPPLQGKAFF. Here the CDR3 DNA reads TGTGCCAGCAGCCCTCCCTTGCAGGGGAAAGCTTTCTTT.

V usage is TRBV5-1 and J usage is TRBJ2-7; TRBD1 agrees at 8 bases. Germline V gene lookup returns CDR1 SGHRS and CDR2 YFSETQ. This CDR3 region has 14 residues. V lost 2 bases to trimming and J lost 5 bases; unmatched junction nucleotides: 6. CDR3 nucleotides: TGCGCCAGCAGCTTTGGACAGGGAGTAGACGAGCAGTACTTC. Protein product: CASSFGQGVDEQYF.

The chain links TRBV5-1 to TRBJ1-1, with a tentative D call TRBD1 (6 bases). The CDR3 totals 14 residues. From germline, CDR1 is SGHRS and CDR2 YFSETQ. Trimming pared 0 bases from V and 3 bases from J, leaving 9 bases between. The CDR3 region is CASSLVAGDTEAFF. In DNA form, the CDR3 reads TGCGCCAGCAGCTTGGTGGCAGGGGACACTGAAGCTTTCTTT.

The chain's CDR3 is CASTPSVEINSPLHF. The CDR3 coding sequence is TGTGCCAGCACTCCAAGCGTTGAGATTAATTCACCCCTCCACTTT. The chain carries TRBV2 and TRBJ1-6; D gene uncertain. The CDR3 runs to 15 residues. Deletions cut 7 bases from V and 6 bases from J, with 16 bases between. Germline CDR1 SNHLY, CDR2 FYNNEI.